This paragraph covers one T cell receptor beta chain sequence. This sample's time point: persistent/refractory GD, antithyroid drugs over 5 years with positive TRAb. Extracted PBMC RNA gave rise to the TCR library. By American Thyroid Association guidelines, Graves' disease was diagnosed in the cohort. The source of the sample is a study of regulatory T cells in long-lasting Graves disease. The authors built TCR beta libraries using iRepertoire HTBI primers and Arm-PCR of CDR3 regions. Via MiXCR, TCRdb re-called the multiplex PCR reads, giving one row per CDR3 protein. The data show 500,000 to 700,000 distinct CDR3 sequences, about 30% seen once. From germline, CDR1 is LGHNT and CDR2 FRNRAP. CDR3 length: 13 amino acids. V lost 7 bases and J 2 bases, leaving 11 bases between the germline ends.

This chain connects TRBV12-5 to TRBJ1-2; D ambiguous. The sequenced sample was peripheral blood mononuclear cells (PBMCs), obtained when the disease was refractory, from a patient treated with antithyroid drugs. The clonotype was recovered from a female donor with Graves disease. The CDR3 nucleotides are TGTGCTAGTGCCAAAGACGGGAACTATGGCTACACCTTC. It yields the protein CASAKDGNYGYTF.